This T cell receptor (beta chain) originates from a study of T cell responses to AZD1222 COVID-19 vaccine. Study background: Second-dose schedules of about 4 or about 12 weeks were combined. Regarding the study as a whole: It was only five to seven AZD1222 recipients who were seropositive at baseline. Repertoires in all cases were sampled only once the peak T cell response had passed. With two AZD1222 doses given, Spike-specific TCR breadth and depth both rose.

Deletions cut 6 bases from V and 3 bases from J, with 10 bases between. CDR3 length: 12 amino acids. Per the germline V gene, CDR1 is SGHRS and CDR2 is YFSETQ. The method was immunoSEQ multiplex PCR; TCRdb's version includes in-frame clones alone and lacks a portion of them. Of under 150,000 clones listed, less than 95% are singletons. Turning to this clone: What it recognizes is unknown.

The source is an adult in good health. The chain employs TRBV5-1 and TRBJ2-7; a possible D gene is TRBD2 (6 bases). The sample here was peripheral blood, taken on day 0 of AZD1222 vaccination. In nucleotides, the CDR3 is TGCGCCAGCAAAGGAGGGCTCTACGAGCAGTACTTC. Residues: CASKGGLYEQYF.